Listed below are T cell receptor beta chains from one sample, sequenced in a study of post-analysis software for immune sequencing data. One entry per CDR3 protein results from TCRdb running MiXCR on the PCR reads. The data hold 700,000 to 800,000 distinct CDR3 sequences, with 25% to 30% observed a single time. The sample comprised blood. The receptors derive from a girl aged 10-17 years with multiple sclerosis. Both conserved end residues are part of each CDR3. The D gene is left open where the match is weak. Not all rows give a size; the values are once, few, many and, for expanded clones, a class.

d_call	v_call	j_call	clone_size	cdr3_nt	cdr3_aa
NA	TRBV12-3/TRBV12-4	TRBJ2-5	NA	TGTGCCAGCAAGTGGCCGCGTGATGGAGAGGTTGAGCAGTACTTC	CASKWPRDGEVEQYF
NA	TRBV4-3	TRBJ2-2	few	TGCGCCAGCAGCCAAGTGGGCGGCACCGGGGAGCTGTTTTTT	CASSQVGGTGELFF
NA	TRBV6-5	TRBJ2-7	NA	TGTGCCAGCAGTTACTCCATGGCGAGTTCCTACGAGCAGTACTTC	CASSYSMASSYEQYF
TRBD2	TRBV15	TRBJ2-1	NA	TGTGCCACCAGCAGAGGGGGGGGACCCCAAGAACTAGCGGGAGCTTGGTATGAGCAGTTCTTC	CATSRGGGPQELAGAWYEQFF
NA	TRBV18	TRBJ1-1	NA	TGTGCCAGCTCACCCCCGGATCTTAACACTGAAGCTTTCTTT	CASSPPDLNTEAFF
TRBD1	TRBV7-8	TRBJ1-1	NA	TGTGCCAGCAGCCCGGACAGGGGATTCGCTTTCTTT	CASSPDRGFAFF
TRBD2	TRBV4-3	TRBJ2-7	many	TGCGCCAGCAGCCAGACCACTAGCGGGAGCAACGAGCAGTACTTC	CASSQTTSGSNEQYF
NA	TRBV11-1	TRBJ2-6	NA	TGTGCCAGCACGGACGCGCCCCTCGTCCTGACTTTC	CASTDAPLVLTF
NA	TRBV29-1	TRBJ2-7	many	TGCAGCGTTGAAGTGCGAGGCAGGTTGTCCTACGAGCAGTACTTC	CSVEVRGRLSYEQYF
TRBD1	TRBV5-1	TRBJ1-4	NA	TGCGCCAGCAGCTTGGATAGGACAGGGGTCGGAAAACTGTTTTTT	CASSLDRTGVGKLFF
NA	TRBV7-8	TRBJ1-4	NA	TGTGCCAGCAGCCCCCCCTTAGCAACTAATGAAAAACTGTTTTTT	CASSPPLATNEKLFF
NA	TRBV6-6	TRBJ2-1	few	TGTGCCAGCAGTTATTCTACGAGGAATGAGCAGTTCTTC	CASSYSTRNEQFF
TRBD1	TRBV28	TRBJ2-3	NA	TGTGCCAGCAGCTTCCACGCATTGGACAGGGGGCTGAGCACAGATGCGCAGTATTTT	CASSFHALDRGLSTDAQYF
TRBD2	TRBV20-1	TRBJ2-2	few	TGCAGTGCTAGGATCGTGACTAGCGGGAGGGCCCGGAACAACACCGGGGAGCTGTTTTTT	CSARIVTSGRARNNTGELFF
NA	TRBV4-3	TRBJ1-2	NA	TGCGCCAGCAGCCCCCGGATTGGAGTTGCCCTTAACTATGGCTACACCTTC	CASSPRIGVALNYGYTF
NA	TRBV28	TRBJ2-5	few	TGTGCCAGCAGTTTATCAGGGGGGGTCGTAGAGACCCAGTACTTC	CASSLSGGVVETQYF
NA	TRBV5-1	TRBJ2-7	NA	TGCGCCAGCAGCCCGGCAGCGTCGTCCTCCTACGAGCAGTACTTC	CASSPAASSSYEQYF
TRBD1	TRBV29-1	TRBJ2-1	few	TGCAGCGGAGCTAGGGGGCCCGGCTCCTACAATGAGCAGTTCTTC	CSGARGPGSYNEQFF
TRBD2	TRBV10-3	TRBJ2-1	few	TGTGCCGCGGCCGGGACTACCGACAATGAGCAGTTCTTC	CAAAGTTDNEQFF
NA	TRBV7-9	TRBJ1-2	few	TGTGCCAGCAGCACAACATCCCAACAGGGCGGCTACACCTTC	CASSTTSQQGGYTF
NA	TRBV3-1	TRBJ1-2	NA	TGTGCCAGCCAGGGCCTCCTCTCGGGGGGAGAGGACTATGGCTACACCTTC	CASQGLLSGGEDYGYTF
NA	TRBV20-1	TRBJ2-1	NA	TGCAGTGCTCCGGGACTTTACAGCTCCTACAATGAGCAGTTCTTC	CSAPGLYSSYNEQFF
NA	TRBV10-3	TRBJ2-7	few	TGTGCCATCAGGAAACAGGCCAACGAGCAGTACTTC	CAIRKQANEQYF
TRBD1	TRBV5-1	TRBJ2-7	few	TGCGCCAGCAGCTGGACGGGGACAGACCCCTGCGAGCAGTACTTC	CASSWTGTDPCEQYF
NA	TRBV7-2	TRBJ2-3	NA	TGTGCCAGCACCCGCGGGATTTTGACAGATACGCAGTATTTT	CASTRGILTDTQYF
NA	TRBV4-1	TRBJ1-6	few	TGCGCCAGCAGAATTTCTAGCAGCTCCTATAATTCACCCCTCCACTTT	CASRISSSSYNSPLHF
NA	TRBV6-1	TRBJ2-7	few	TGTGCCAGCAGGCCAGGGGGGACCTACGAGCAGTACTTC	CASRPGGTYEQYF
NA	TRBV6-2/TRBV6-3	TRBJ2-1	few	TGTGCCAGCAGTCCTTTCCGCTCCTACAATGAGCAGTTCTTC	CASSPFRSYNEQFF
TRBD2	TRBV3-1	TRBJ2-1	few	TGTGCCAGCAGCCAAGTAAGGTGGGAGGGGATTGAGGAGCAGTTCTTC	CASSQVRWEGIEEQFF
NA	TRBV20-1	TRBJ2-1	NA	TGCAGTGCTAGAAGGCGGAAATCGTCAAACTACAATGAGCAGTTCTTC	CSARRRKSSNYNEQFF
NA	TRBV5-8	TRBJ1-2	NA	TGTGCCAGCAGCTTAGGAGGAAATCTTAACTATGGCTACACCTTC	CASSLGGNLNYGYTF
NA	TRBV12-5	TRBJ2-7	NA	TGTGCTAGTGCCCGAGAGGGCATCTCGGGCGAGCAGTACTTC	CASAREGISGEQYF
TRBD1	TRBV5-1	TRBJ2-1	NA	TGCGCCAGCAGAGTTTGGGAGACAGGGCTTGGAATGAATGAGCAGTTCTTC	CASRVWETGLGMNEQFF
NA	TRBV10-3	TRBJ2-5	NA	TGTGCCATCAACAAGAGACGTCAAGAGACCCAGTACTTC	CAINKRRQETQYF
TRBD1	TRBV18	TRBJ1-1	NA	TGTGCCAGCTCAGGGGACAGGGGGACTGAAGCTTTCTTT	CASSGDRGTEAFF
NA	TRBV12-3/TRBV12-4	TRBJ2-3	NA	TGTGCCAGCAGGCAACCGGGCTACACAGATACGCAGTATTTT	CASRQPGYTDTQYF
NA	TRBV7-2	TRBJ2-5	NA	TGTGCCAGCAGCTTTCTTTTAAGTATAGGGACCCGCGATCAAGAGACCCAGTACTTC	CASSFLLSIGTRDQETQYF
TRBD1	TRBV12-3/TRBV12-4	TRBJ2-3	NA	TGTGCCAGCAGTTTAAACTCAGGGGGCACAGATGCGCAGTATTTT	CASSLNSGGTDAQYF
NA	TRBV10-3	TRBJ2-1	few	TGTGCCATCAGTGAGCCGGACGGCCAAGGGTTCTTC	CAISEPDGQGFF
NA	TRBV7-2	TRBJ2-4	NA	TGTGCCAGCATCCCGGGCGGGACAGAAAGCATTCAGTACTTC	CASIPGGTESIQYF
TRBD2	TRBV15	TRBJ2-1	NA	TGTGCCACCAGCGTCGGACTAGCGATGTTGGATGAGCAGTTCTTC	CATSVGLAMLDEQFF
TRBD1	TRBV12-3/TRBV12-4	TRBJ1-3	few	TGTGCCAGCAGGGGGACAGTCTCTGGAAACACCATATATTTT	CASRGTVSGNTIYF
NA	TRBV29-1	TRBJ1-2	NA	TGCAGCGTTGAACCACAGGGTAGCTATGGCTACACCTTC	CSVEPQGSYGYTF
NA	TRBV20-1	TRBJ2-7	NA	TGCAGTGCTAGACAATCAGCCCACGAGCAGTACTTC	CSARQSAHEQYF
NA	TRBV29-1	TRBJ2-1	few	TGCAGCGCAGCAGGCTACAATGAGCAGTTCTTC	CSAAGYNEQFF
NA	TRBV7-2	TRBJ2-7	few	TGTGCCAGCAGCTACGATCCCGGCTCCTACGAGCAGTACTTC	CASSYDPGSYEQYF